Following are 19 T cell receptor beta chains from one sample sequenced in a study of patients and donors after allogeneic stem cell transplantation (TCRdb year 2020). Preparation of the library involved RT-PCR. Reads for this sample came from a NextSeq 550. TCRdb reprocessed the public reads (quality trimming at Q25 with fastp, clone calling with MiXCR) and kept in-frame beta chains. CDR3 protein duplicates are merged, each entry listing the most common genes and DNA. The sample contains roughly 880,000 distinct CDR3 sequences, approximately 19% of them found a single time. The top ten clonotypes cover 5% to 6.5% of the sample. Source material: blood, either unsorted or a sorted T cell fraction (not recorded which). The receptor source for this set is a human donor who was either an allogeneic HSCT recipient or a stem cell or donor lymphocyte infusion donor (not recorded which). It is not recorded whose cells these are; they may come from a transplant donor.

This clonotype occurred a few times. This chain uses TRBV9 with TRBJ1-1; 8 bases map to TRBD1. Germline V lookup: CDR1 SGDLS, CDR2 YYNGEE. The CDR3 totals 14 residues. V gave up 0 bases and J gave up 3 bases; unmatched junction bases: 1. The CDR3 DNA sequence: TGTGCCAGCAGCGTAGACAGGGGGGACACTGAAGCTTTCTTT. Translated: CASSVDRGDTEAFF.

V usage is TRBV7-2 and J usage is TRBJ1-2, with a possible D match to TRBD1 (5 bases). Germline V gene data show CDR1 as SGHTA and CDR2 as FQGNSA. CDR3 size: 16 residues. V lost 1 base to trimming and J lost 2 bases, with 14 bases between them. DNA for the CDR3: TGTGCCAGCAGCTTAGAGCTTTTTGGGACGAACTATGGCTACACCTTC. Protein: CASSLELFGTNYGYTF.

This clonotype was recorded a few times. The rearrangement joins TRBV18 to TRBJ2-5, with D tentatively TRBD2 (6 bases). The germline V gene encodes CDR1 KGHSH and CDR2 LQKENI. V lost 5 bases to trimming and J lost 4 bases, with 17 bases between them. The CDR3 has 15 residues. The CDR3 loop reads CASSARTKSIETQYF. The CDR3 DNA is TGTGCCAGCTCAGCCCGGACTAAGTCGATAGAGACCCAGTACTTC.

This clonotype showed up just a few times. The V gene is TRBV29-1, the J gene TRBJ2-1, with D possibly being TRBD2 (5 bases). Germline V CDR1 and CDR2: SQVTM, ANQGSEA. Between the trimmed V and J ends, which lost 3 bases and 9 bases, there was a span of 12 bases. The CDR3 loop spans 12 amino acids. The CDR3 region has the DNA TGCAGCGTTGATTCGGGATGTCGTGAGCAGTTCTTC. Encoded protein: CSVDSGCREQFF.

This clonotype was seen at least ten times. The gene calls are TRBV29-1 and TRBJ1-1; 7 bases match TRBD1. The trim removed 5 bases at V and 1 base at J, leaving 7 bases unmatched. The V gene's germline CDR1 is SQVTM and CDR2 ANQGSEA. The CDR3 sequence is 14 residues long. CDR3 coding DNA: TGCAGCGTTCTATACAGGGGTCGGAACACTGAAGCTTTCTTT. Translated, it gives CSVLYRGRNTEAFF.

The V gene is TRBV7-8, the J gene TRBJ1-2; maybe TRBD1 (5 bases). CDR1 and CDR2 (germline): SGHVS, FQNEAQ. This CDR3 region has 16 residues. The V gene lost 4 bases and the J gene lost 3 bases, with 18 bases spanning the gap. The CDR3 here is CASSSTSRGWDYGYTF. The CDR3 DNA sequence: TGTGCCAGCAGCTCGACCTCGAGGGGCTGGGACTATGGCTACACCTTC.

This clonotype was seen a few times. V is TRBV20-1 and J is TRBJ1-2, with TRBD1 identical over 11 bases. V gave up 0 bases and J gave up 3 bases; unmatched junction bases: 6. Germline loops: CDR1 DFQATT, CDR2 SNEGSKA (reference sequence). The CDR3 contains 16 residues. The CDR3 DNA is TGCAGTGCTAGAGATACCGGGACAGGGGGGCACTATGGCTACACCTTC. Its translation is CSARDTGTGGHYGYTF.

There are a few counts of this clonotype. The chain is built from TRBV20-1 and TRBJ1-1; D is perhaps TRBD1 (5 bases). The CDR3 runs to 13 residues. V was clipped by 1 base and J by 5 bases, with 11 bases between them. CDR1 is DFQATT, CDR2 SNEGSKA, per germline (reference sequence). In DNA, the CDR3 is TGCAGTGCTAGAGGGGGGGTAAGGACTGAAGCTTTCTTT. This codes for CSARGGVRTEAFF.

The rearrangement joins TRBV11-1 to TRBJ2-1; no firm D call. V was clipped by 1 base and J by 4 bases, with 23 bases between them. Germline assignment: CDR1 SGHAT and CDR2 FQDESV (reference sequence). The CDR3 is made up of 19 amino acids. CDR3 DNA: TGTGCCAGCAGCTTAGGTCTCTCCCGCATGGTAATCTTGTACAATGAGCAGTTCTTC. The encoded protein is CASSLGLSRMVILYNEQFF.

In its sample, this clonotype was seen a few times. The chain carries TRBV5-1 and TRBJ2-1; TRBD2 agrees at 9 bases. The CDR3 has 15 amino acids. Germline V gene lookup returns CDR1 SGHRS and CDR2 YFSETQ. V shed 4 bases and J 6 bases; nucleotides not matched to a gene: 8. CDR3 residues: CASSEVSGSINEQFF. CDR3 nucleotides: TGCGCCAGCAGCGAGGTTAGCGGGAGTATCAATGAGCAGTTCTTC.

This clonotype was seen once. The chain has TRBV15 and TRBJ2-5; D uncertain. The V end lost 4 bases, the J end lost 5 bases, and 5 bases lay between the germline ends. CDR1 is LNHNV, CDR2 YYDKDF, per germline (reference sequence). The CDR3 sequence is 11 residues long. CDR3 region: CATSKMETQYF. The CDR3 coding sequence is TGTGCCACCAGCAAAATGGAGACCCAGTACTTC.

The chain joins TRBV12-3 or TRBV12-4 to TRBJ2-5; 11 positions match TRBD2. The CDR3 runs to 17 residues. V dropped 2 bases and J dropped 5; count of bases not matched to a gene: 10. The DNA for the CDR3 is TGTGCCAGCAGTTTATGGGCTAGCGGGGGGCCGGAGGAGACCCAGTACTTC. Encoded protein: CASSLWASGGPEETQYF.

This chain links TRBV20-1 with TRBJ2-3; D is possibly TRBD2 (6 bases). CDR1 DFQATT and CDR2 SNEGSKA come from the germline V gene (reference sequence). The length of the CDR3 is 16 residues. Trimming pared 0 bases from V and 0 bases from J, leaving 13 bases between. The CDR3 DNA reads TGCAGTGCTAGAGACGCCCGGCGGGGAAGCACAGATACGCAGTATTTT. Translating gives CSARDARRGSTDTQYF.

This clonotype was detected a few times. The chain employs TRBV9 and TRBJ1-2; 9 nucleotides line up with TRBD1. Germline V lookup: CDR1 SGDLS, CDR2 YYNGEE. This CDR3 is built from 14 residues. The J segment lost 7 bases and the V segment lost 4 bases, leaving 8 bases of the junction unmatched. CDR3: CASSIQGATGGYTF. CDR3 in DNA: TGTGCCAGCAGCATACAGGGGGCTACGGGTGGCTACACCTTC.

This clonotype was seen more than once but under ten times. V and J are TRBV4-1 and TRBJ2-7; D possibly matches TRBD1 or TRBD2 (5 bases each). Between the trimmed V and J ends, which lost 2 bases and 2 bases, there was a span of 16 bases. The CDR3 runs 16 residues. From germline, CDR1 is MGHRA and CDR2 YSYEKL. The CDR3 spells CASSQFKGRDPYEQYF. The CDR3 nucleotides are TGCGCCAGCAGCCAATTTAAAGGAAGGGACCCCTACGAGCAGTACTTC.

In its sample, this clonotype was seen many times. The chain joins TRBV12-3 or TRBV12-4 to TRBJ1-5; D gene uncertain. V was pared by 3 bases and J by 6 bases, with 12 bases between. This CDR3 has 14 amino acids. The CDR3 sequence: CASSLRRDGQPQHF. In nucleotides, the CDR3 is TGTGCCAGCAGTTTGAGGAGGGATGGTCAGCCCCAGCATTTT.

In its sample, this clonotype was seen a few times. This chain connects TRBV5-1 to TRBJ2-7; D possibly corresponds to TRBD2 (5 bases). Per germline, CDR1 SGHRS and CDR2 YFSETQ. The CDR3 loop spans 16 amino acids. The V end was cut by 2 bases, the J end by 3 bases, with 18 bases between. The CDR3, as DNA: TGCGCCAGCAGCTTCGAGGGTTACGGCCAAAACTACGAGCAGTACTTC. As protein: CASSFEGYGQNYEQYF.

The chain carries TRBV10-3 and TRBJ1-1, with 7 bases lining up with TRBD1. Germline V gene sequence: CDR1 ENHRY, CDR2 SYGVKD. The length of the CDR3 is 13 residues. After removal of 3 bases from V and 7 bases from J, the junction contained 5 bases not matched to a gene. The CDR3 region is CAISDQQGIEAFF. CDR3 nucleotide sequence: TGTGCCATCAGTGACCAACAGGGGATTGAAGCTTTCTTT.

This clonotype was seen a handful of times. The chain carries TRBV7-3 and TRBJ1-6; D perhaps matches TRBD1 (5 bases). The ends were cut back, 2 bases at V and 9 bases at J, with 14 bases in the middle. CDR3 length: 15 amino acids. The germline CDR1 and CDR2 sequences are SGHTA and FQGTGA. The CDR3 nucleotides read TGTGCCAGCAGCTTACTTAGGGGAGACGGTTCACCCCTCCACTTT. The encoded protein is CASSLLRGDGSPLHF.